The T cell receptor (beta chain) under discussion was sequenced for a study of T cells after yellow fever vaccination. As TCR cDNA was made by 5'RACE template switching, a universal primer site and UMIs were added. TCRdb redid the calling of the 5' RACE reads with MiXCR, one entry per CDR3 protein. Of some 670,000 distinct CDR3 sequences detected, approximately 13% appear once; the ten largest clones hold about 15%. CDR1 and CDR2 (germline): LGHNA, YNFKEQ. The CDR3 spans 18 residues. After removal of 0 bases from V and 2 bases from J, the junction contained 10 bases not matched to a gene. Turning to this clonotype: The antigen remains undetermined.

Whole-study findings and limits: The CD4 compartment and the CD8 compartment contained a small share of clonotypes in common.

This sequence originates from a young man who received the YFV17D yellow fever vaccine. The chain is built from TRBV4-2 and TRBJ2-1; 7 nucleotides agree with TRBD2. The input for sequencing was PBMCs, taken on the day of the yellow fever booster vaccination. The CDR3 DNA reads as TGTGCCAGCAGCCAAGATCCCTCTGGCGGGAGTACCTACAATGAGCAGTTCTTC. Its translation: CASSQDPSGGSTYNEQFF.